In this sample, the clone carrying this TCR beta chain turned up many times. This specimen comes from a study of breast tumors, draining lymph nodes, adjacent tissues. Using its own MiXCR run on the multiplex PCR reads, TCRdb lists one record per CDR3 protein. The table records approximately 170,000 distinct CDR3 sequences, approximately 30% of them present only once. Axillary draining lymph nodes of breast cancer patients supplied the node samples. Germline values: CDR1 SGHRS, CDR2 YFSETQ. The CDR3 sequence is 16 residues long. With 4 bases removed from V and 0 bases from J, the gap between germline ends came to 16 bases.

The receptor was isolated from a female donor with breast cancer. Some clones in this sample may be carry-over from other donors' samples. Sample: axillary lymph node tissue. The chain employs TRBV5-1 and TRBJ2-5; D unresolved. The CDR3 spells CASSPAFLPNQETQYF. The CDR3 coding sequence is TGCGCCAGCAGCCCAGCTTTCTTACCGAACCAAGAGACCCAGTACTTC. Full variable domain (remainder filled in from reference TRBV5-1 and TRBJ2-5): KAGVTQTPRYLIKTRGQQVTLSCSPISGHRSVSWYQQTPGQGLQFLFEYFSETQRNKGNFPGRFSGRQFSNSRSEMNVSTLELGDSALYLCASSPAFLPNQETQYFGPGTRLLVL.